A selection of T cell receptor beta chains follows, all from one sample in a study of beta chain features in type 1 diabetes. The assay was immunoSEQ multiplex PCR, and TCRdb's table has in-frame clones only and misses some. The data contain around 160,000 clones, approximately 52% of them singletons. Sequencing was done on a sample of Tregs from blood. These TCRs come from a man aged 18 to 29 in good health. The CDR3 runs from the conserved cysteine through the conserved F or W. D genes are given only for firm matches. Clone size, where shown, is once, few, many, or a class for clones that have expanded.

V,size,J,length,D,DNA,CDR3
TRBV9,-,TRBJ2-5,18,TRBD2,TGTGCCAGCAGCGTAGGGGGACTAGCGGGAAGTAACGGGGAGACCCAGTACTTC,CASSVGGLAGSNGETQYF
TRBV2,-,TRBJ2-5,15,TRBD1,TGTGCCAGTACGCTAGACAGGGTCCAAGGAGAGACCCAGTACTTC,CASTLDRVQGETQYF
TRBV7-9,-,TRBJ1-5,13,-,TGTGCCAGCGGAGGGGGGGGAAATCAGCCCCAGCATTTT,CASGGGGNQPQHF
TRBV10-3,-,TRBJ2-3,15,TRBD2,TGTGCCATCAGGACAGCTAGCGGACGCACAGATACGCAGTATTTT,CAIRTASGRTDTQYF
TRBV4-3,few,TRBJ1-3,16,TRBD1,TGCGCCAGCAGCTATGGACAGGGGGCCTTAGGAAACACCATATATTTT,CASSYGQGALGNTIYF
TRBV10-3,-,TRBJ1-1,13,-,TGTGCCATCAGTTCTTGGTCCCGAGGAGACGCTTTCTTT,CAISSWSRGDAFF
TRBV6-1,-,TRBJ1-2,11,-,TGTGCCAGCAGTGTGGCTTGGGGCTACACCTTC,CASSVAWGYTF
TRBV9,-,TRBJ2-7,15,TRBD2,TGTGCCAGCAGCGTAGGGACTAGCTCCGCCTACGAGCAGTACTTC,CASSVGTSSAYEQYF
TRBV7-9,-,TRBJ2-7,14,TRBD1,TGTGCCAGCAGCTTGACAGGGGATGGGTACGAGCAGTACTTC,CASSLTGDGYEQYF
TRBV6-5,-,TRBJ1-5,14,-,TGTGCCAGCAGTTACCAAACAGAGTTTCAGCCCCAGCATTTT,CASSYQTEFQPQHF
TRBV5-1,-,TRBJ2-7,17,TRBD2,TGCGCCAGCAGCGGGGGACTAGCGGGGGGACCGCTATACGAGCAGTACTTC,CASSGGLAGGPLYEQYF
TRBV7-3,-,TRBJ2-3,14,TRBD2,TGTGCCAGCAGCTTGGGACTAGCAGGAGATACGCAGTATTTT,CASSLGLAGDTQYF
TRBV29-1,-,TRBJ1-1,13,-,TGCAGCGCTACAGGTGCTATGAACACTGAAGCTTTCTTT,CSATGAMNTEAFF
TRBV7-9,-,TRBJ1-1,12,-,TGTGCCAGCAGCCCCTGGCGGGGTGAAGCTTTCTTT,CASSPWRGEAFF
TRBV5-4,-,TRBJ1-2,14,TRBD1,TGTGCCAGCAGCTTAGACAGGGGTGTCTATGGCTACACCTTC,CASSLDRGVYGYTF
TRBV7-2,-,TRBJ2-7,14,TRBD1,TGTGCCAGCTCCCTCACAACAGGGGGATACGAGCAGTACTTC,CASSLTTGGYEQYF
TRBV2,-,TRBJ1-5,15,TRBD1,TGTGCCAGCAGACCGGACAGGGTGGTTTATCAGCCCCAGCATTTT,CASRPDRVVYQPQHF
TRBV6-1,-,TRBJ1-1,15,-,TGTGCCAGCAGACGAACTAGGAGGGGGAACACTGAAGCTTTCTTT,CASRRTRRGNTEAFF
TRBV15,-,TRBJ1-4,16,-,TGTGCCACCAGCAGAGAGTATGCGGGGACCGGTGAAAAACTGTTTTTT,CATSREYAGTGEKLFF
TRBV4-2,few,TRBJ2-2,14,-,TGTGCCAGCAGCCCCCTAGCGAACACCGGGGAGCTGTTTTTT,CASSPLANTGELFF
TRBV28,few,TRBJ2-1,16,TRBD2,TGTGCCAGCAGCCCCTACCGACTAGCGGGGTACAATGAGCAGTTCTTC,CASSPYRLAGYNEQFF
TRBV6-1,few,TRBJ1-2,14,-,TGTGCCAGCAGTGAAGCGCGACAGTCCTATGGCTACACCTTC,CASSEARQSYGYTF
TRBV7-9,-,TRBJ1-1,14,-,TGTGCCAGCAGCTTCGCACACAAGAACACTGAAGCTTTCTTT,CASSFAHKNTEAFF
TRBV7-2,few,TRBJ2-5,14,-,TGTGCCAGCAGCTTAGCCGGTTTAGGGGGGACCCAGTACTTC,CASSLAGLGGTQYF
TRBV18,-,TRBJ1-2,14,-,TGTGCCAGCTCCCTTGGCGGGGGGCAGATGGGCTACACCTTC,CASSLGGGQMGYTF
TRBV7-8,-,TRBJ1-6,18,TRBD1,TGTGCCAGCAGCACACGACACAACCGGGACAGCCGTAATTCACCCCTCCACTTT,CASSTRHNRDSRNSPLHF
TRBV28,-,TRBJ1-5,16,-,TGTGCCAGCAGTTTGTATCGGGGTGGGGGCAATCAGCCCCAGCATTTT,CASSLYRGGGNQPQHF
TRBV18,-,TRBJ2-3,14,-,TGTGCCAGCTCTTCTCTCGGGAACCCTAATACGCAGTATTTT,CASSSLGNPNTQYF
TRBV7-9,-,TRBJ1-2,14,-,TGTGCCAGCAGCTTTGTGCGGGGCCCCTATGGCTACACCTTC,CASSFVRGPYGYTF
TRBV5-1,few,TRBJ2-2,12,-,TGCGCCAGCAGGCCTAGCTACGGGGAGCTGTTTTTT,CASRPSYGELFF
TRBV10-3,-,TRBJ1-4,14,-,TGTGCCATCAGCCAGTATCTGACTAATGAAAAACTGTTTTTT,CAISQYLTNEKLFF
TRBV6-5,-,TRBJ2-2,12,-,TGTGCCAGCAGTCCCGGGACCGGGGAGCTGTTTTTT,CASSPGTGELFF
TRBV15,few,TRBJ2-3,16,TRBD2,TGTGCCACCAGCAGCCGGACTAGCGGGGGCACAGATACGCAGTATTTT,CATSSRTSGGTDTQYF
TRBV6-5,few,TRBJ1-5,14,TRBD1,TGTGCCAGCAGACAGGGGGGTAGCAATCAGCCCCAGCATTTT,CASRQGGSNQPQHF
TRBV30,-,TRBJ1-1,13,-,TGTGCCTGGAGTGCGGGGACACTTCGAGAAGCTTTCTTT,CAWSAGTLREAFF
TRBV10-3,-,TRBJ1-5,14,TRBD1,TGTGCCATCAGTGCGACAGGGGGCAATCAGCCCCAGCATTTT,CAISATGGNQPQHF
TRBV25-1,-,TRBJ2-2,17,TRBD1,TGTGCCAGCAGTCCCCTTTACGCAGGGGGGAACACCGGGGAGCTGTTTTTT,CASSPLYAGGNTGELFF
TRBV27,-,TRBJ1-6,18,TRBD1,TGTGCCAGCAGTTCCCACCTTAGGGGGCGAGGTAGTAGAGGACCCCTCCACTTT,CASSSHLRGRGSRGPLHF
TRBV6-1,few,TRBJ2-3,14,TRBD2,TGTGCCAGCACCCGCGCGGGAGGGACAGATACGCAGTATTTT,CASTRAGGTDTQYF
TRBV7-2,few,TRBJ2-7,19,-,TGTGCCAGCAGCTTAGGACCGAGATCGGGTCAGCAGAGATACTACGAGCAGTACTTC,CASSLGPRSGQQRYYEQYF
TRBV5-1,-,TRBJ2-3,14,-,TGCGCCAGCAGCGACAGGTCTAGCACAGATACGCAGTATTTT,CASSDRSSTDTQYF
TRBV4-3,few,TRBJ1-1,14,TRBD1,TGCGCCAGCAGCCAAGCAGGGGGGAACACTGAAGCTTTCTTT,CASSQAGGNTEAFF
TRBV7-2,-,TRBJ1-2,15,-,TGTGCCAGCAGCTTAGTTGGCCTCGCTAACTATGGCTACACCTTC,CASSLVGLANYGYTF
TRBV2,-,TRBJ2-7,14,TRBD1,TGTGCCAGCAGTGTTTGGGACAGGGCTTACGAGCAGTACTTC,CASSVWDRAYEQYF
TRBV14,once,TRBJ2-7,13,-,TGTGCCAGCAGCCAAGAGTTACCGGGCGAGCAGTACTTC,CASSQELPGEQYF
TRBV29-1,-,TRBJ2-7,14,-,TGCAGCGCAACGGGACACCAGAACCCTTACGAGCAGTACTTC,CSATGHQNPYEQYF
TRBV4-2,few,TRBJ1-4,14,TRBD1,TGTGCCAGCAGCCCCGGGACAGGGAATGAAAAACTGTTTTTT,CASSPGTGNEKLFF
TRBV4-3,few,TRBJ2-3,15,-,TGCGCCAGCAGCCAAGATCTGGGGAGGCGGGATACGCAGTATTTT,CASSQDLGRRDTQYF
TRBV7-9,-,TRBJ2-2,15,TRBD1,TGTGCCAGCAGCCTCGGACAGGGGGCGTCCGGGGAGCTGTTTTTT,CASSLGQGASGELFF
TRBV29-1,few,TRBJ2-3,14,TRBD2,TGCAGCGCCGCGACTAGCGGGAGTACAGATACGCAGTATTTT,CSAATSGSTDTQYF
TRBV4-3,few,TRBJ2-2,15,-,TGCGCCAGCAGCCCCAGGGCCCTGAACACCGGGGAGCTGTTTTTT,CASSPRALNTGELFF
TRBV7-3,-,TRBJ2-1,15,TRBD2,TGTGCCAGCAGCTTAGTTCCGGGGGGGCTCAGTGAGCAGTTCTTC,CASSLVPGGLSEQFF
TRBV6-6,few,TRBJ1-5,14,-,TGTGCCAGCAGATCCGGACAGAGCAATCAGCCCCAGCATTTT,CASRSGQSNQPQHF
TRBV2,-,TRBJ1-1,13,-,TGTGCCAGCAGTGAATTGGCGAACACTGAAGCTTTCTTT,CASSELANTEAFF
TRBV5-1,few,TRBJ2-3,14,-,TGCGCCAGCAGCTCCCGGACAGGGAGGGGTACGCAGTATTTT,CASSSRTGRGTQYF